The 8 T cell receptor beta chains below all came from one sample that was sequenced in a study of regulatory T cells in long-lasting Graves disease. Sample time point: persistent/refractory GD, antithyroid drugs over 5 years with positive TRAb. RNA extracted from PBMCs served as the sequencing template. For TCR beta, libraries came from iRepertoire HTBI primers and Arm-PCR of CDR3 regions. TCRdb reprocessed the multiplex PCR reads with MiXCR, giving one entry per CDR3 protein. This table has around 460,000 distinct CDR3 sequences, around a fifth appearing once. This material consisted of peripheral blood mononuclear cells (PBMCs), taken when the disease was refractory, from a patient treated with antithyroid drugs. The source is a female donor with Graves disease.

This clonotype has a handful of counts. This chain links TRBV28 with TRBJ2-5; no clear D gene. Trimming took off 7 bases at V and 4 bases at J, with 13 bases between the two ends. This CDR3 has 13 residues. Germline V gives CDR1 MDHEN, CDR2 SYDVKM. The CDR3, as DNA: TGTGCCAGCACCCGACCCTGGGGAGAGACCCAGTACTTC. This gives the protein CASTRPWGETQYF.

The rearrangement uses TRBV5-6 and TRBJ1-1, with D possibly being TRBD1 (5 bases). V dropped 4 bases and J dropped 0 bases, with 10 bases sitting between them. The CDR3 sequence is 14 residues long. Germline-derived CDR1 and CDR2 are SGHDT and YYEEEE. CDR3 nucleotides: TGTGCCAGCAGCCCACTACAGGTGAACACTGAAGCTTTCTTT. It codes for CASSPLQVNTEAFF.

This clonotype was seen at least ten times. The chain couples TRBV30 to TRBJ2-7; TRBD1 aligns across 7 bases. V trimming: 4 bases; J trimming: 4 bases; junction bases outside the gene matches: 4. CDR1 and CDR2 from the germline V gene are GTSNPN and SVGIG (reference sequence). This CDR3 is 12 amino acids long. DNA of the CDR3: TGTGCCTGGAACCGACAGGGTTACGAGCAGTACTTC. Its translation: CAWNRQGYEQYF.

A word on this clonotype: A much larger clone differs from this one at a single base, so this may be a read error. This CDR3 reads CANSPRDDRGFYEQYF. CDR3 bases: TGTGCCAACAGCCCCCGGGACGACAGGGGATTCTACGAGCAGTACTTC. The V gene is TRBV11-2, the J gene TRBJ2-7; 8 bases line up with TRBD1. The CDR3 extends over 16 amino acids. From germline, CDR1 is SGHAT and CDR2 FQNNGV.

This clonotype was seen a handful of times. The chain has TRBV29-1 and TRBJ1-2; TRBD1 might be the D (5 bases). CDR1 SQVTM and CDR2 ANQGSEA come from the germline V gene. Trimming took off 3 bases at V and 8 bases at J, with 10 bases between the two ends. The CDR3 covers 11 residues. The CDR3 DNA reads as TGCAGCGTTGAGTCAGGGAACGGCTACACCTTC. It specifies CSVESGNGYTF.

J is TRBJ1-3 and V is TRBV4-2; unclear D gene. The CDR3 length is 11 residues. Trimming removed 3 bases at V and 8 bases at J, with 5 bases between. From germline, CDR1 is LGHNA and CDR2 YNFKEQ. The CDR3 loop is CASSQEDTIYF. CDR3 DNA: TGTGCCAGCAGCCAGGAGGACACCATATATTTT.

This clonotype was recorded a few times. The chain uses TRBV6-1 and TRBJ1-1; D might be TRBD1 (5 bases). From germline, CDR1 is MNHNS and CDR2 SASEGT. V dropped 3 bases and J dropped 0 bases, with 8 bases sitting between them. The CDR3 runs to 14 residues. CDR3 residues: CASSEEGLNTEAFF. The CDR3 DNA sequence: TGTGCCAGCAGTGAGGAGGGACTGAACACTGAAGCTTTCTTT.

This clonotype appeared a few times. V is TRBV2 and J is TRBJ2-3; 7 bases fit TRBD1. V was pared by 6 bases and J by 0 bases, with 6 bases of the junction left unmatched. Germline V gives CDR1 SNHLY, CDR2 FYNNEI. The CDR3 consists of 15 residues. The CDR3 DNA reads as TGTGCCAGCAGAGCCGGGACAGACAGCACAGATACGCAGTATTTT. Translated, it gives CASRAGTDSTDTQYF. The whole variable domain, filled in from reference TRBV2 and TRBJ2-3, reads EPEVTQTPSHQVTQMGQEVILRCVPISNHLYFYWYRQILGQKVEFLVSFYNNEISEKSEIFDDQFSVERPDGSNFTLKIRSTKLEDSAMYFCASRAGTDSTDTQYFGPGTRLTVL.